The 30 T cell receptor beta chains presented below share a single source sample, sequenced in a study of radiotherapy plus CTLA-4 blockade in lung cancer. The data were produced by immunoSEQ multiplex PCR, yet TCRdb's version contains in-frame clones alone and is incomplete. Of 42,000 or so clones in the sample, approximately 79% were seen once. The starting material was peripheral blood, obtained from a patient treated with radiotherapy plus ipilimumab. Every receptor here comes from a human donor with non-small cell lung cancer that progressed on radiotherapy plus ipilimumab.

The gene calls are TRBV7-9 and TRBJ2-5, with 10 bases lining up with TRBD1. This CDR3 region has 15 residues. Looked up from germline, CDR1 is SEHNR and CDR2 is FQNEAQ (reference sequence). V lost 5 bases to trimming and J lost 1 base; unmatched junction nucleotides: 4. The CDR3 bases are TGTGCCAGCAGCGGGGACAGGGGCCTCCAAGAGACCCAGTACTTC. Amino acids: CASSGDRGLQETQYF.

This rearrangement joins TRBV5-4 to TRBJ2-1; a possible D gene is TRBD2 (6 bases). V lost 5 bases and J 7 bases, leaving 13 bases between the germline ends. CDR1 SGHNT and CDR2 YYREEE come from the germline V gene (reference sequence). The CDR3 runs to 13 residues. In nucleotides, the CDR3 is TGTGCCAGCAGTTGGCGGGGTGTAAATGAGCAGTTCTTC. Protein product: CASSWRGVNEQFF.

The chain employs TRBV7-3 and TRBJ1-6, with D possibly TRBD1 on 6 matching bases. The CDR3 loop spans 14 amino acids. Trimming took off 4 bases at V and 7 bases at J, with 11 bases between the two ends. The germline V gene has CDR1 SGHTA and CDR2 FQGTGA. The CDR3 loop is CASSSGQPNSPLHF. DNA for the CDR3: TGTGCCAGCAGCTCCGGACAGCCCAATTCACCCCTCCACTTT. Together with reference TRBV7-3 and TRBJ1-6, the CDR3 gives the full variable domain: GAGVSQTPSNKVTEKGKYVELRCDPISGHTALYWYRQSLGQGPEFLIYFQGTGAADDSGLPNDRFFAVRPEGSVSTLKIQRTERGDSAVYLCASSSGQPNSPLHFGNGTRLTVT.

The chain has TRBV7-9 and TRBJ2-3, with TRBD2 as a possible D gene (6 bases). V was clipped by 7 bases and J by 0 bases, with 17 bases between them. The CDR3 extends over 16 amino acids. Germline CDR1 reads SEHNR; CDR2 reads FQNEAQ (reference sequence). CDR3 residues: CASTDAGTFSTDTQYF. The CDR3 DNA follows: TGTGCCAGCACCGACGCCGGGACTTTCAGCACAGATACGCAGTATTTT.

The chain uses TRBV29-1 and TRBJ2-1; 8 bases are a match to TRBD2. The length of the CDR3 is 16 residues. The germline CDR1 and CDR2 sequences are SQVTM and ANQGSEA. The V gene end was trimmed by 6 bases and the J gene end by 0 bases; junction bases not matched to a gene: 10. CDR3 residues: CSVKAVGGASYNEQFF. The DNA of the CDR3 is TGCAGCGTGAAGGCAGTCGGGGGGGCCTCCTACAATGAGCAGTTCTTC.

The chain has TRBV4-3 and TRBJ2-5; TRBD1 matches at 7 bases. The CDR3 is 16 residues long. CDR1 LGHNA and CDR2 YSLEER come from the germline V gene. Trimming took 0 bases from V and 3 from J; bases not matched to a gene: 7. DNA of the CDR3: TGCGCCAGCAGCCAAGAAGCGACAGGGCGAAAAGAGACCCAGTACTTC. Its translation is CASSQEATGRKETQYF.

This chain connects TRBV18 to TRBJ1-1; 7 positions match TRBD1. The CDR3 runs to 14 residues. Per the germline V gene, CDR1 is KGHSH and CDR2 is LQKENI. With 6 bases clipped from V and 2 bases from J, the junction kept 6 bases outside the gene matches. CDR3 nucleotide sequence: TGTGCCAGCTCCACCGGGACAGACAACACTGAAGCTTTCTTT. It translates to CASSTGTDNTEAFF.

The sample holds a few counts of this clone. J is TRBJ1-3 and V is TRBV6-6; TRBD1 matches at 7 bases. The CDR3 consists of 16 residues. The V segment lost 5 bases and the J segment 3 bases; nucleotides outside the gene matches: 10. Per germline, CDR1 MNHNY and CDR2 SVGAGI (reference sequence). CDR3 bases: TGTGCCAGCAGTCCCAAACGACAGGGTTTTGGAAACACCATATATTTT. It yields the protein CASSPKRQGFGNTIYF.

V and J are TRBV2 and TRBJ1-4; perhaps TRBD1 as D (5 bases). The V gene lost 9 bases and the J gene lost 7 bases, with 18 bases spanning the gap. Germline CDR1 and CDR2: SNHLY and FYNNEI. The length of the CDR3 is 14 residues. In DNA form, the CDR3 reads TGTGCCAGTTACCCTAGGGGTCTTACTGAAAAACTGTTTTTT. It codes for CASYPRGLTEKLFF.

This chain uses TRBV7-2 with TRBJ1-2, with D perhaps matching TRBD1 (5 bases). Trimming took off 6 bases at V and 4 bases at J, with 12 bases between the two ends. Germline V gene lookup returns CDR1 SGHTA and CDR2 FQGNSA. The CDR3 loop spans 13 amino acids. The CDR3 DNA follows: TGTGCCAGCAGAAAACAGGCAACCTATGGCTACACCTTC. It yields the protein CASRKQATYGYTF.

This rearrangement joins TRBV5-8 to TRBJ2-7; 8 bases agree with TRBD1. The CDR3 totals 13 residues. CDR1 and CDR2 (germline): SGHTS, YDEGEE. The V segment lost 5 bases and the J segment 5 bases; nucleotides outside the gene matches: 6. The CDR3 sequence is CASRRTGSHEQYF. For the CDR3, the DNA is TGTGCCAGCAGAAGGACAGGGTCCCACGAGCAGTACTTC.

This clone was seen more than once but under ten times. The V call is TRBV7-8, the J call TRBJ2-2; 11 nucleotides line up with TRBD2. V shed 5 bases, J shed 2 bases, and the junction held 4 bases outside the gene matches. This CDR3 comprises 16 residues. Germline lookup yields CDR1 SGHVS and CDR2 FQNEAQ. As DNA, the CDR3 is TGTGCCAGCAGCGCTCTAGCGGGGGGAAACACCGGGGAGCTGTTTTTT. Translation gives CASSALAGGNTGELFF.

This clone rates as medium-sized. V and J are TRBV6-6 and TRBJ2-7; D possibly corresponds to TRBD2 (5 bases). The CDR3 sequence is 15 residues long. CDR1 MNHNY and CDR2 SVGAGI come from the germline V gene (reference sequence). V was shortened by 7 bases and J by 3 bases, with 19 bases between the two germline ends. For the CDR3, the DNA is TGTGCCAGCACCCACGGGCAACCGGGAAACTACGAGCAGTACTTC. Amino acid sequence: CASTHGQPGNYEQYF.

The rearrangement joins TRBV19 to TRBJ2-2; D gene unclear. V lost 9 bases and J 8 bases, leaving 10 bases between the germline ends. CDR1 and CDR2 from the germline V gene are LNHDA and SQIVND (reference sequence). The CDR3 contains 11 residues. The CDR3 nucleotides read TGTGCCAGCCAGAATTATGGGGAGCTGTTTTTT. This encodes CASQNYGELFF.

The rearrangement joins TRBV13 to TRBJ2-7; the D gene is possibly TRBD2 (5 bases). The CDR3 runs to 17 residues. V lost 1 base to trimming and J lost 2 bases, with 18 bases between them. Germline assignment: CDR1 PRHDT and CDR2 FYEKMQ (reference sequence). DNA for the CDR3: TGTGCCAGCAGCTTAGTAATTGGGAGACTGCCAACCTACGAGCAGTACTTC. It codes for CASSLVIGRLPTYEQYF.

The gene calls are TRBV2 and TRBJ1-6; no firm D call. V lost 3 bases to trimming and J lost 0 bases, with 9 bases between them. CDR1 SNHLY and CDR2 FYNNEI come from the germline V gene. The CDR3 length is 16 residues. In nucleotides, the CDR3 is TGTGCCAGCAGTGAGTTGGTGAGCTCCTATAATTCACCCCTCCACTTT. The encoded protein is CASSELVSSYNSPLHF.

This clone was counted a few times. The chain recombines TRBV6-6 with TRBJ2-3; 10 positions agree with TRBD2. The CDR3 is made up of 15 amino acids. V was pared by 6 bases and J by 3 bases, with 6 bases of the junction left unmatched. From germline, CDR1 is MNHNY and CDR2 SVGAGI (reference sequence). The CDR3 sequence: CASRYSGGMTDTQYF. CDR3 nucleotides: TGTGCCAGCAGATATAGCGGGGGGATGACAGATACGCAGTATTTT.

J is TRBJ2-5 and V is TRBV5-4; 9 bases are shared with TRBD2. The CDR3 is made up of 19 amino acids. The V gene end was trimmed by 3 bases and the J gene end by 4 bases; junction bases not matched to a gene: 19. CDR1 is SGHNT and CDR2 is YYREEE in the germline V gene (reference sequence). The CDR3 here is CASSSGGFVGGGARETQYF. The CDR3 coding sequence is TGTGCCAGCAGCTCCGGAGGGTTCGTGGGCGGGGGGGCGCGAGAGACCCAGTACTTC.

This CDR3 is CASSQGTTHYEQYF. DNA for the CDR3: TGTGCCAGCAGTCAGGGGACTACCCACTACGAGCAGTACTTC. This chain uses TRBV27 with TRBJ2-7, with D possibly being TRBD2 (7 bases). Per germline, CDR1 MNHEY and CDR2 SMNVEV (reference sequence). The CDR3 runs 14 residues. V was shortened by 5 bases and J by 3 bases, with 14 bases between the two germline ends.

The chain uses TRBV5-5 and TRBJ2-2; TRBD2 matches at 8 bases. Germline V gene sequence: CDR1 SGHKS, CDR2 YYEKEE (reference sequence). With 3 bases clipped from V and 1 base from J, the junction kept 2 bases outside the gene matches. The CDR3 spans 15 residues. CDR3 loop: CASSSLAGNTGELFF. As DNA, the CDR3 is TGTGCCAGCAGCTCTCTAGCGGGGAACACCGGGGAGCTGTTTTTT.

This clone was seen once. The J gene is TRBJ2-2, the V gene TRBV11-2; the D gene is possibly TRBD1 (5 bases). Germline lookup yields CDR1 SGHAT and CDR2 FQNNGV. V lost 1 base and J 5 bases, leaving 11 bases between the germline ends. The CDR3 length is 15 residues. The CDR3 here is CASSLGQGSTGELFF. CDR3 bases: TGTGCCAGCAGCTTAGGGCAGGGATCAACCGGGGAGCTGTTTTTT.

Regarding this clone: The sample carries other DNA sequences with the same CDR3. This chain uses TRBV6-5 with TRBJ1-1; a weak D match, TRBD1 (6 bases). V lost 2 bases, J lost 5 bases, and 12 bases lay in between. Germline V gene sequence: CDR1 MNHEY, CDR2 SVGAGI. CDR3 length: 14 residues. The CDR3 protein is CASSYGQGRTEAFF. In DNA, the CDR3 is TGTGCCAGCAGTTACGGGCAGGGGCGGACTGAAGCTTTCTTT.

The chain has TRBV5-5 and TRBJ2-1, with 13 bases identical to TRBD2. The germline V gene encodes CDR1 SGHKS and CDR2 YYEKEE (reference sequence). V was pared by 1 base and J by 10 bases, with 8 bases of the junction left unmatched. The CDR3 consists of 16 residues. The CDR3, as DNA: TGTGCCAGCAGCTTGAACGACCCGGGACTAGCGGGGGAGCAGTTCTTC. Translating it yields CASSLNDPGLAGEQFF.

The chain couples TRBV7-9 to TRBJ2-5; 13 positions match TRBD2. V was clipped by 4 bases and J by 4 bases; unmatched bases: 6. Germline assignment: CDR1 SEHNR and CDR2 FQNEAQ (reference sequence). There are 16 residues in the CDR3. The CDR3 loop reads CASSSGTSGIGETQYF. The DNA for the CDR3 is TGTGCCAGCAGCTCCGGGACTAGCGGGATCGGAGAGACCCAGTACTTC.

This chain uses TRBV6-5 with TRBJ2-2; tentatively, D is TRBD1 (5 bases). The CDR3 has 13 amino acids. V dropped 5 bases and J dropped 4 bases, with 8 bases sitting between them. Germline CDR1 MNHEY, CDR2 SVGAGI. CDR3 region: CASSTGFTGELFF. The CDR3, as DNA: TGTGCCAGCAGTACAGGTTTCACCGGGGAGCTGTTTTTT.

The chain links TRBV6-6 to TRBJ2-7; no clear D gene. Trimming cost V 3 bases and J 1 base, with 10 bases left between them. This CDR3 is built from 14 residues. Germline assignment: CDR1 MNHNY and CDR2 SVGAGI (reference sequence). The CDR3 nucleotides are TGTGCCAGCAGTTATCAGGCTACTTCCTACGAGCAGTACTTC. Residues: CASSYQATSYEQYF.

The CDR3 protein is CASSTGQGDNQPQHF. DNA for the CDR3: TGTGCCAGCAGCACGGGACAGGGGGACAATCAGCCCCAGCATTTT. The V gene is TRBV7-9, the J gene TRBJ1-5; 11 nucleotides match TRBD1. The CDR3 spans 15 residues. Germline V gene lookup returns CDR1 SEHNR and CDR2 FQNEAQ (reference sequence). V was clipped by 5 bases and J by 3 bases; unmatched bases: 3.

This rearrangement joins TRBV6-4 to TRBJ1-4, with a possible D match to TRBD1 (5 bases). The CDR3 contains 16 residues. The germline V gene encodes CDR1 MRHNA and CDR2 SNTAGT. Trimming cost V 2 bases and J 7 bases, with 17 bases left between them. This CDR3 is CASSDRGGPSPEKLFF. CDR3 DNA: TGTGCCAGCAGTGACCGGGGGGGACCTAGTCCTGAAAAACTGTTTTTT.

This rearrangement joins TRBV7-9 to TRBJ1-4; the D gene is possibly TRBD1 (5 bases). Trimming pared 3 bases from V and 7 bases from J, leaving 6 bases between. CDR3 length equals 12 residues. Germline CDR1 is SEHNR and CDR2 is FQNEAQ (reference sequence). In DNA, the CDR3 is TGTGCCAGCAGCTTCGGGGGTGAAAAACTGTTTTTT. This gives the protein CASSFGGEKLFF.

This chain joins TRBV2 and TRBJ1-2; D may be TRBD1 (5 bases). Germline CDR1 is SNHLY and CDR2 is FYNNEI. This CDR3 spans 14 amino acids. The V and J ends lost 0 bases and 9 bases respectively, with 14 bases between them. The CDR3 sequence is CASSEARQGGSYTF. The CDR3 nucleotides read TGTGCCAGCAGTGAAGCGCGGCAGGGAGGCAGCTACACCTTC.